Listed below are T cell receptor beta chains from one sample, sequenced in a study of CD8 T cells in ankylosing spondylitis. TCRdb reanalysed the 5' RACE reads using MiXCR and keeps one entry per CDR3 protein. The sample lists 200,000 to 300,000 distinct CDR3 sequences, under 12% occurring once. Specimen: blood, either unsorted or a sorted T cell fraction (not recorded which). Every receptor here comes from a male donor with ankylosing spondylitis or in good health (not recorded which). Each CDR3 is given with its conserved first and last residue. D genes are given only for firm matches. Part of the rows lack a size; the others show once, few, many or a class for expanded clones.

J | size | V | D | CDR3 | DNA
TRBJ2-3 | - | TRBV7-2 | TRBD2 | CASSLFSGGVTDTQYF | TGTGCCAGCAGCTTATTCAGCGGGGGGGTCACAGATACGCAGTATTTT
TRBJ2-1 | many | TRBV5-1 | TRBD2 | CASSATSGRGNEQFF | TGCGCCAGCAGCGCGACTAGCGGGAGGGGTAATGAGCAGTTCTTC
TRBJ1-4 | many | TRBV4-1 | - | CASSQPGWRNEKLFF | TGCGCCAGCAGCCAACCGGGATGGAGAAACGAAAAACTGTTTTTT
TRBJ1-1 | - | TRBV27 | TRBD1 | CASSRGFLPGQGKTEAFF | TGTGCCAGCAGCCGCGGCTTCCTTCCCGGACAGGGGAAGACTGAAGCTTTCTTT
TRBJ2-3 | many | TRBV6-1 | - | CASLLAGKDTQYF | TGTGCCAGCCTGCTGGCGGGGAAAGATACGCAGTATTTT
TRBJ2-1 | - | TRBV24-1 | TRBD2 | CATGRGNEQFF | TGTGCCACGGGGAGGGGTAATGAGCAGTTCTTC
TRBJ2-2 | - | TRBV29-1 | - | CSVVGGAVTGELFF | TGCAGCGTTGTGGGAGGCGCGGTCACCGGGGAGCTGTTTTTT
TRBJ2-1 | many | TRBV4-1 | - | CASSARLGQHNEQFF | TGCGCCAGCAGCGCCCGACTGGGGCAGCACAATGAGCAGTTCTTC
TRBJ2-5 | many | TRBV20-1 | TRBD2 | CSASSGTSGGAVETQYF | TGCAGTGCTAGCTCCGGGACTAGCGGGGGGGCAGTAGAGACCCAGTACTTC
TRBJ2-1 | many | TRBV6-2/TRBV6-3 | TRBD1 | CASSWGQSSYNEQFF | TGTGCCAGCAGCTGGGGACAGAGCTCCTACAATGAGCAGTTCTTC
TRBJ1-2 | many | TRBV20-1 | - | CSARELGEGGYTF | TGCAGTGCTAGAGAGCTCGGGGAGGGAGGCTACACCTTC
TRBJ1-1 | - | TRBV12-3/TRBV12-4 | - | CASSPTAPLNTEAFF | TGTGCCAGCAGCCCCACAGCTCCGTTGAACACTGAAGCTTTCTTT
TRBJ2-3 | few | TRBV7-9 | TRBD2 | CASSGWTSGGGADTQYF | TGTGCCAGCAGCGGCTGGACTAGCGGGGGGGGCGCAGATACGCAGTATTTT
TRBJ1-6 | many | TRBV21-1 | - | CASSKDPGRGSSPLHF | TGTGCCAGCAGCAAGGACCCTGGGAGGGGTAGTTCACCCCTCCACTTT
TRBJ1-5 | many | TRBV6-5 | - | CASSYSRIQPQHF | TGTGCCAGCAGTTACTCACGGATTCAGCCCCAGCATTTT
TRBJ2-5 | few | TRBV20-1 | - | CSARDGAIPWEETQYF | TGCAGTGCTAGAGATGGAGCGATCCCATGGGAAGAGACCCAGTACTTC
TRBJ1-2 | many | TRBV6-4 | - | CASSDGAPPYGYTF | TGTGCCAGCAGTGACGGGGCCCCTCCGTATGGCTACACCTTC
TRBJ2-2 | many | TRBV4-1 | - | CASSLRSDTGELFF | TGCGCCAGCAGCCTTCGGTCGGACACCGGGGAGCTGTTTTTT
TRBJ2-1 | - | TRBV5-1 | - | CASSPQGRAPNEQFF | TGCGCCAGCAGCCCTCAGGGGAGGGCACCCAATGAGCAGTTCTTC
TRBJ2-7 | - | TRBV5-1 | - | CASSLQAADYEQYF | TGCGCCAGCAGCTTGCAAGCGGCAGACTACGAGCAGTACTTC
TRBJ1-2 | many | TRBV30 | - | CAWSGGLRRGGYTF | TGTGCCTGGAGTGGAGGGTTGAGACGGGGTGGCTACACCTTC
TRBJ1-1 | many | TRBV29-1 | TRBD1 | CSGRQGGDTEAFF | TGCAGCGGGAGACAGGGGGGAGACACTGAAGCTTTCTTT
TRBJ2-5 | few | TRBV7-7 | - | CASSLGPSWETQYF | TGTGCCAGCAGCTTAGGCCCCTCGTGGGAGACCCAGTACTTC
TRBJ2-1 | many | TRBV7-9 | - | CASSTQGWVYNEQFF | TGTGCCAGCAGCACCCAGGGTTGGGTATACAATGAGCAGTTCTTC
TRBJ1-2 | many | TRBV5-1 | - | CASTRPGTNYGYTF | TGCGCCAGCACCCGCCCCGGAACTAACTATGGCTACACCTTC
TRBJ2-2 | many | TRBV12-3/TRBV12-4 | - | CASSSPQGIGTGELFF | TGTGCCAGCAGTTCCCCCCAGGGAATTGGCACCGGGGAGCTGTTTTTT
TRBJ2-2 | few | TRBV6-5 | TRBD2 | CASSYRAGGNTGELFF | TGTGCCAGCAGTTACAGGGCGGGGGGAAACACCGGGGAGCTGTTTTTT
TRBJ2-5 | many | TRBV30 | TRBD2 | CAWSFNGGTQETQYF | TGTGCCTGGAGTTTCAACGGGGGGACTCAAGAGACCCAGTACTTC
TRBJ2-7 | - | TRBV27 | TRBD2 | CASSLGLAPYGQYF | TGTGCCAGCAGTCTCGGACTAGCGCCCTACGGGCAGTACTTC
TRBJ2-1 | - | TRBV5-6 | TRBD2 | CASSLEGGAGDSYNEQFF | TGTGCCAGCAGCTTGGAGGGAGGAGCGGGAGACTCCTACAATGAGCAGTTCTTC
TRBJ2-2 | few | TRBV7-8 | TRBD1 | CASSLSGAGGAVGELFF | TGTGCCAGCAGCTTATCTGGGGCAGGGGGCGCAGTCGGGGAGCTGTTTTTT
TRBJ1-6 | - | TRBV12-3/TRBV12-4 | TRBD1 | CASGGDRQNSPLHF | TGTGCCAGCGGCGGGGACAGGCAGAATTCACCCCTCCACTTT
TRBJ1-2 | - | TRBV29-1 | - | CSVEIVGYTF | TGCAGCGTTGAAATCGTTGGCTACACCTTC
TRBJ1-1 | - | TRBV5-4 | - | CASSSMGRDTEAFF | TGTGCCTCCTCCAGCATGGGGCGGGACACTGAAGCTTTCTTT
TRBJ2-1 | many | TRBV29-1 | TRBD2 | CSVETGGRGNEQFF | TGCAGCGTTGAAACGGGGGGGCGAGGGAATGAGCAGTTCTTC
TRBJ2-7 | few | TRBV20-1 | TRBD2 | CSASLAGGLDEQYF | TGCAGTGCTTCCCTAGCGGGGGGACTCGACGAGCAGTACTTC
TRBJ2-1 | few | TRBV20-1 | - | CSGRDSLHNEQFF | TGCAGTGGGAGGGACAGTCTCCACAATGAGCAGTTCTTC
TRBJ2-3 | many | TRBV12-3/TRBV12-4 | TRBD2 | CASSLLRLAGGPDTQYF | TGTGCCAGCAGTTTGCTCCGACTAGCGGGGGGCCCAGATACGCAGTATTTT
TRBJ2-5 | many | TRBV7-9 | - | CASSRLELPQYF | TGTGCCAGCAGTAGGCTAGAATTGCCCCAGTACTTC
TRBJ2-3 | - | TRBV7-2 | - | CASSQKRQARTDTQYF | TGTGCCAGCAGCCAGAAGAGGCAGGCGCGGACAGATACGCAGTATTTT
TRBJ1-2 | many | TRBV27 | - | CASSPAPVGLWGYTF | TGTGCCAGCAGTCCTGCCCCGGTGGGTTTGTGGGGCTACACCTTC
TRBJ2-1 | many | TRBV10-1 | - | CASSESRYNEQFF | TGCGCCAGCAGTGAGTCCCGATACAATGAGCAGTTCTTC
TRBJ2-7 | - | TRBV27 | - | CASSLDREVGKQYF | TGTGCCAGCAGTTTAGACAGGGAGGTAGGGAAGCAGTACTTC
TRBJ2-1 | few | TRBV20-1 | TRBD2 | CSAGLSGGTHNEQFF | TGCAGTGCTGGACTTAGCGGGGGGACCCACAATGAGCAGTTCTTC
TRBJ2-1 | few | TRBV11-3 | TRBD1 | CASSLEGPTGGEQFF | TGTGCCAGCAGCTTAGAGGGGCCAACAGGGGGTGAGCAGTTCTTC
TRBJ2-5 | few | TRBV7-9 | TRBD1 | CASSPDRGSSLTQYF | TGTGCCAGCAGCCCCGACAGGGGTAGTTCTTTGACCCAGTACTTC
TRBJ1-4 | - | TRBV29-1 | - | CSVEAGQGEEEKLFF | TGCAGCGTTGAGGCAGGGCAAGGGGAAGAAGAAAAACTGTTTTTT
TRBJ1-2 | many | TRBV20-1 | - | CSATFLSGQVGNYGYTF | TGCAGTGCTACCTTTCTTTCTGGGCAGGTCGGAAACTATGGCTACACCTTC
TRBJ2-1 | few | TRBV7-9 | TRBD2 | CASSSTGGTYNEQFF | TGTGCCAGCAGTTCCACGGGGGGAACCTACAATGAGCAGTTCTTC
TRBJ2-7 | many | TRBV3-1 | TRBD2 | CASSSGLAGPLEQYF | TGTGCCAGCAGCTCAGGACTAGCGGGACCTCTCGAGCAGTACTTC
TRBJ2-7 | - | TRBV4-1 | TRBD1 | CASSQPGQALEQYF | TGCGCCAGCAGCCAACCGGGACAGGCATTAGAGCAGTACTTC
TRBJ1-2 | - | TRBV11-2 | TRBD1 | CASSRHGTGNYGYTF | TGTGCCAGCAGCCGCCATGGGACAGGGAACTATGGCTACACCTTC
TRBJ1-1 | few | TRBV6-5 | - | CASSYSWGETEAFF | TGTGCCAGCAGTTACTCGTGGGGGGAGACTGAAGCTTTCTTT
TRBJ2-6 | - | TRBV7-2 | - | CASRPGAQSGANVLTF | TGTGCCAGCCGGCCCGGGGCCCAATCTGGGGCCAACGTCCTGACTTTC
TRBJ1-6 | many | TRBV7-8 | - | CASSTGRLLRSPLHF | TGTGCCAGCAGCACTGGTCGACTATTACGATCACCCCTCCACTTT
TRBJ2-7 | many | TRBV4-1 | TRBD1 | CASSQEGTALEEQYF | TGCGCCAGCAGCCAAGAAGGGACAGCCCTCGAGGAGCAGTACTTC
TRBJ2-2 | few | TRBV20-1 | - | CSAREAGGGGELFF | TGCAGTGCTAGAGAGGCTGGGGGCGGCGGGGAGCTGTTTTTT
TRBJ2-3 | many | TRBV7-2 | TRBD2 | CASSPSGGRGTDTQYF | TGTGCCAGCAGCCCGAGCGGGGGCCGAGGCACAGATACGCAGTATTTT
TRBJ2-3 | many | TRBV20-1 | TRBD2 | CSASAGGGTDTQYF | TGCAGTGCGTCAGCGGGAGGGGGGACAGATACGCAGTATTTT